This paragraph covers one T cell receptor (beta chain) sequence. The antigen is not known. These data belong to a study of cytomegalovirus exposure and HLA in healthy donors. Study findings and constraints: Indistinguishability led to the exclusion of some V segments, TRBV6-2 and TRBV6-3 included. Available immune exposure information was restricted to CMV serostatus only. In a later analysis, parvovirus B19, influenza, CMV and Epstein-Barr virus appeared linked to several top co-occurrence clusters. In a later analysis, most CMV-associated TCR beta chains appeared HLA-restricted.

This CDR3 has 15 residues. Trimming cost V 6 bases and J 4 bases; bases outside gene matches: 6. 60 Vbeta and 13 Jbeta primers were used in PCR. The table came from immunoSEQ multiplex PCR; TCRdb's copy has only in-frame clones and leaves some out. The sample holds 100,000 to 150,000 clones; approximately 86% are singletons and the top ten take roughly 1.8%. The chain employs TRBV23-1 and TRBJ1-2; 12 bases are a match to TRBD1. TRBV23-1 qualifies as an ORF whose function is uncertain. The sequenced sample consisted of PBMCs. The TCR sequence derives from a boy younger than 18 in good health and CMV-seronegative. The CDR3 DNA reads TGCGCCAGCAGCCGGGACAGGGGGCTAAGCTATGGCTACACCTTC. This codes for CASSRDRGLSYGYTF.